A single sample is the source of the 10 T cell receptor beta chains below, sequenced in a study of blood T cells in healthy people across ages. For the second PCR, which ran for about 7 to 11 cycles, a sample-barcoded 5' primer and a J-beta primer mix were used. A single record per CDR3 protein comes from TCRdb applying MiXCR to the 5' RACE reads. The sample has 1.5 million to 2 million distinct CDR3 sequences, around 50% seen once; the top ten hold approximately 2.1%. Sample: blood. The receptor source for this set is a woman between 40 and 55 years old in good health.

This rearrangement joins TRBV10-3 to TRBJ1-5, with D tentatively TRBD1 (5 bases). The CDR3 is 15 amino acids. Germline V gives CDR1 ENHRY, CDR2 SYGVKD. The V and J ends lost 3 bases and 2 bases respectively, with 11 bases between them. CDR3 loop: CAISDFDSGNQPQHF. CDR3 nucleotides: TGTGCCATCAGTGACTTCGACAGTGGCAATCAGCCCCAGCATTTT.

Of note for this clonotype: A junction boundary mismatches the germline segment, possibly from a read error. This chain uses TRBV2 with TRBJ1-2; no clear D gene. This CDR3 is 14 amino acids long. Germline-derived CDR1 and CDR2 are SNHLY and FYNNEI. CDR3 amino acids: CASSEPKANCGYTF. Here the CDR3 DNA reads TGTGCCAGCAGTGAACCAAAAGCTAACTGTGGCTACACCTTC.

V usage is TRBV29-1 and J usage is TRBJ1-5; 9 bases are shared with TRBD1. Trimming at V came to 6 bases and at J to 6 bases, leaving 12 bases not matched to a gene. CDR3 length: 15 amino acids. CDR1 SQVTM and CDR2 ANQGSEA come from the germline V gene. CDR3 bases: TGCAGCGTCACCGGGACAGGGAAGGAAGGTCAGCCCCAGCATTTT. Translation gives CSVTGTGKEGQPQHF. The whole variable domain, filled in from reference TRBV29-1 and TRBJ1-5, reads SAVISQKPSRDICQRGTSLTIQCQVDSQVTMMFWYRQQPGQSLTLIATANQGSEATYESGFVIDKFPISRPNLTFSTLTVSNMSPEDSSIYLCSVTGTGKEGQPQHFGDGTRLSIL.

This sequence joins TRBV2 and TRBJ2-3, with D unclear. V lost 2 bases to trimming and J lost 2 bases, with 8 bases between them. The CDR3 covers 14 residues. CDR1 and CDR2 (germline): SNHLY, FYNNEI. The CDR3 sequence is CASSERLVTDTQYF. In nucleotides, the CDR3 is TGTGCCAGCAGTGAACGGCTAGTCACAGATACGCAGTATTTT.

The genes are TRBV5-1 and TRBJ2-1, with a weak D call TRBD1 (5 bases). Germline V lookup: CDR1 SGHRS, CDR2 YFSETQ. V was shortened by 2 bases and J by 7 bases, with 19 bases between the two germline ends. The CDR3 loop spans 16 amino acids. CDR3 protein: CASSFNILGRDNEQFF. In nucleotides, the CDR3 is TGCGCCAGCAGCTTCAATATCCTGGGGCGAGATAATGAGCAGTTCTTC.

The chain carries TRBV9 and TRBJ2-3; unclear D gene. Deletions cut 3 bases from V and 3 bases from J, with 17 bases between. CDR3 size: 16 residues. In germline, CDR1 is SGDLS, CDR2 YYNGEE. In DNA form, the CDR3 reads TGTGCCAGCAGCGCAGATATGGGGTATAAGACAGATACGCAGTATTTT. Residues: CASSADMGYKTDTQYF.

This clonotype was seen a handful of times. This sequence joins TRBV4-3 and TRBJ1-2; possible D gene TRBD1, 5 bases. Trimming removed 3 bases at V and 6 bases at J, with 17 bases between. The CDR3 is 15 residues long. CDR1 is LGHNA and CDR2 is YSLEER in the germline V gene. The DNA of the CDR3 is TGCGCCAGCAGCCAGCAGACAGAGCGGAACCATGGCTACACCTTC. It codes for CASSQQTERNHGYTF.

This sequence joins TRBV29-1 and TRBJ2-1; no clear D gene. The J call could be wrong; TRBJ2-7 is a better fit for the DNA end. Germline-derived CDR1 and CDR2 are SQVTM and ANQGSEA. CDR3 length: 13 amino acids. The CDR3: CSVEPVTGNEQYF. CDR3 bases: TGCAGCGTGGAGCCCGTTACGGGCAATGAGCAGTACTTC.

There are a few counts of this clonotype. V usage is TRBV7-2 and J usage is TRBJ2-1; possibly TRBD1 for D (5 bases). The V and J ends lost 1 base and 3 bases respectively, with 10 bases between them. The CDR3 length is 15 residues. Germline-derived CDR1 and CDR2 are SGHTA and FQGNSA. Here the CDR3 reads CASSLVGADYNEQFF. CDR3 coding DNA: TGTGCCAGCAGCTTAGTAGGGGCAGACTACAATGAGCAGTTCTTC.

The J gene is TRBJ2-3, the V gene TRBV24-1; TRBD1 matches at 8 bases. V lost 0 bases and J lost 6; bases outside the gene matches: 4. This CDR3 region has 15 residues. Germline V CDR1 and CDR2: KGHDR, SFDVKD. Here the CDR3 DNA reads TGTGCCACCAGTGATTTGCGACAGGGGAAGGATACGCAGTATTTT. This gives the protein CATSDLRQGKDTQYF.